This TCR beta chain emerged from a study of cytomegalovirus exposure and HLA in healthy donors. The V end lost 1 base, the J end lost 0 bases, and 5 bases lay between the germline ends. This CDR3 spans 13 amino acids. Per the germline V gene, CDR1 is SGHRS and CDR2 is YFSETQ. Only a few counts were recorded for this clone. TCRdb's copy holds only in-frame clones and misses some; the assay was immunoSEQ multiplex PCR. Among approximately 100,000 clones listed, roughly 90% were seen once. Sequencing used PBMCs. The sequence derives from a woman aged 18-29 years in good health and CMV-seronegative. This chain connects TRBV5-1 to TRBJ2-7; D ambiguous. The CDR3 nucleotides are TGCGCCAGCAGCTTGACTTTCTCCTACGAGCAGTACTTC. This codes for CASSLTFSYEQYF.